A selection of T cell receptor beta chains follows, all from one sample in a study of cytotoxic CD8 clonotypes in ibrutinib-treated CLL. Assay: immunoSEQ multiplex PCR; the TCRdb copy retains only in-frame clones and omits some. This sample has about 130,000 clones, with 80% to 85% found just once. The input for sequencing was PBMCs, taken after 24 months of ibrutinib treatment. These receptors were taken from a human donor with chronic lymphocytic leukemia. The CDR3 runs from the conserved cysteine through the conserved F or W. The D gene is left open where the match is weak. The size entry is marked missing in some rows and otherwise reads once, few, many or a size class.

j_call	d_call	cdr3_length	v_call	clone_size	cdr3_aa	cdr3_nt
TRBJ2-7	TRBD1	15	TRBV7-9	-	CASSFTGQASYEQYF	TGTGCCAGCAGCTTCACGGGACAGGCCTCCTACGAGCAGTACTTC
TRBJ1-2	TRBD1	13	TRBV18	-	CASSPRDRNYYTF	TGTGCCAGCTCACCCCGGGACAGGAACTACTACACCTTC
TRBJ1-6	-	13	TRBV29-1	-	CSVSQGVGSPLHF	TGCAGCGTCTCCCAGGGAGTGGGTTCACCCCTCCACTTT
TRBJ1-1	-	14	TRBV28	-	CASSLAAARREAFF	TGTGCCAGCAGTTTAGCGGCAGCGCGCAGGGAAGCTTTCTTT
TRBJ2-7	-	11	TRBV6-1	-	CASGYTYEQYF	TGTGCCAGCGGCTACACCTACGAGCAGTACTTC
TRBJ1-1	TRBD1	14	TRBV7-2	-	CASSTGGENTEAFF	TGTGCCAGCAGCACAGGGGGCGAGAACACTGAAGCTTTCTTT
TRBJ1-1	TRBD1	17	TRBV19	-	CATKGATGQGVNTEAFF	TGTGCCACCAAGGGAGCGACCGGACAGGGGGTGAACACTGAAGCTTTCTTT
TRBJ1-1	TRBD1	16	TRBV9	-	CASSPRLGGGNTEAFF	TGTGCCAGCAGCCCAAGATTAGGGGGCGGGAACACTGAAGCTTTCTTT
TRBJ1-2	-	13	TRBV28	-	CASHTAGDYGYTF	TGTGCCAGCCATACGGCGGGGGACTATGGCTACACCTTC
TRBJ1-5	TRBD1	15	TRBV15	-	CATRYMDRANQPQHF	TGTGCCACCAGATACATGGACAGGGCCAATCAGCCCCAGCATTTT
TRBJ1-1	-	15	TRBV9	-	CASSGSQGGGTEAFF	TGTGCCAGCAGCGGATCCCAGGGAGGCGGCACTGAAGCTTTCTTT
TRBJ1-3	TRBD1	15	TRBV5-1	-	CASSLAQGTGNTIYF	TGCGCCAGCAGCTTGGCACAGGGGACTGGAAACACCATATATTTT
TRBJ1-1	-	17	TRBV4-1	-	CASSQGSQPPWNTEAFF	TGCGCCAGCAGCCAAGGAAGCCAGCCACCGTGGAACACTGAAGCTTTCTTT
TRBJ1-4	-	15	TRBV30	-	CAWSGDGGENEKLFF	TGTGCCTGGAGTGGGGATGGGGGTGAGAATGAAAAACTGTTTTTT
TRBJ1-3	TRBD1	14	TRBV6-5	-	CASSRQGAGNTIYF	TGTGCCAGCAGTAGACAGGGGGCTGGAAACACCATATATTTT
TRBJ2-7	-	14	TRBV21-1	-	CASSSRTEGNEQYF	TGTGCCAGCAGCTCCCGGACAGAGGGAAACGAGCAGTACTTC
TRBJ1-5	TRBD1	14	TRBV2	-	CASSRQGRWQPQHF	TGTGCCAGCAGTCGACAGGGGAGGTGGCAGCCCCAGCATTTT
TRBJ2-3	-	16	TRBV19	-	CASSISGGGFTDTQYF	TGTGCCAGTAGTATTTCTGGCGGGGGCTTCACAGATACGCAGTATTTT
TRBJ1-5	-	15	TRBV4-3	-	CASSQEVTSNQPQHF	TGCGCCAGCAGCCAAGAAGTGACTAGCAATCAGCCCCAGCATTTT
TRBJ2-1	TRBD2	15	TRBV27	-	CASSRMTAGVEEQFF	TGTGCCAGCAGCCGAATGACAGCGGGAGTGGAGGAGCAGTTCTTC
TRBJ2-7	-	13	TRBV5-1	-	CASSNLWDSVYYF	TGCGCCAGCAGTAACCTCTGGGACTCTGTATATTACTTC
TRBJ1-1	-	16	TRBV9	-	CASSVVSGFLGTEAFF	TGTGCCAGCAGCGTAGTCTCGGGTTTTTTGGGCACTGAAGCTTTCTTT
TRBJ1-6	-	15	TRBV5-1	few	CASSSQGSHNSPLHF	TGCGCCAGCAGCTCGCAGGGCTCCCATAATTCACCCCTCCACTTT
TRBJ1-2	-	16	TRBV7-9	once	CASSLGGGGPNGGYTF	TGTGCCAGCAGCTTAGGTGGCGGTGGCCCCAACGGTGGCTACACCTTC
TRBJ1-2	TRBD1	14	TRBV5-1	-	CASSLGQGSYGYTF	TGCGCCAGCAGCTTGGGACAGGGCTCCTATGGCTACACCTTC
TRBJ1-1	-	15	TRBV5-1	-	CASSLEGGRFEEAFF	TGCGCCAGCAGCTTGGAGGGGGGACGATTCGAGGAAGCTTTCTTT
TRBJ1-1	-	13	TRBV19	few	CASSIVFQVEAFF	TGTGCCAGTAGTATAGTATTCCAGGTTGAAGCTTTCTTT
TRBJ1-5	TRBD1	16	TRBV19	-	CASRTGQRGGNQPQHF	TGTGCCAGTAGAACGGGACAGAGGGGGGGCAATCAGCCCCAGCATTTT
TRBJ2-1	TRBD1	15	TRBV5-1	-	CASSVPGQLNNEQFF	TGCGCCAGCAGCGTGCCGGGACAGTTAAACAATGAGCAGTTCTTC
TRBJ1-6	-	13	TRBV7-2	once	CASSIRGNSPLHF	TGTGCCAGCAGCATTCGCGGGAATTCACCCCTCCACTTT
TRBJ1-1	-	15	TRBV7-2	once	CASSLTAGRNTEAFF	TGTGCCAGCAGCTTAACCGCAGGCCGGAACACTGAAGCTTTCTTT
TRBJ2-3	TRBD1	14	TRBV7-2	-	CASSLDRATDTQYF	TGTGCCAGCAGCCTGGACAGGGCCACAGATACGCAGTATTTT
TRBJ2-3	TRBD1	14	TRBV5-1	-	CASSRGQGSDTQYF	TGCGCCAGCAGCAGAGGACAGGGTTCAGATACGCAGTATTTT
TRBJ1-5	-	13	TRBV11-2	-	CASSLEGGGPQHF	TGTGCCAGCAGCTTAGAGGGAGGGGGGCCCCAGCATTTT
TRBJ2-1	-	13	TRBV29-1	-	CSVAFGRVDEQFF	TGCAGCGTTGCATTCGGCAGGGTCGATGAGCAGTTCTTC
TRBJ2-1	TRBD2	18	TRBV6-4	once	CASSDSSQSGGNYNEQFF	TGTGCCAGCAGTGACTCATCCCAAAGCGGGGGAAATTACAATGAGCAGTTCTTC
TRBJ1-1	-	11	TRBV20-1	few	CSARRVTEAFF	TGCAGTGCTCGGAGGGTCACTGAAGCTTTCTTT
TRBJ1-1	TRBD1	17	TRBV7-2	-	CASSLAVGQGPNTEAFF	TGTGCCAGCAGCTTAGCCGTTGGACAGGGGCCGAACACTGAAGCTTTCTTT
TRBJ1-2	-	16	TRBV19	-	CASTPGPREGSYGYTF	TGTGCCAGTACCCCGGGTCCTAGGGAGGGTTCCTATGGCTACACCTTC